These 19 T cell receptor beta chains were all obtained from the same sample, sequenced in a study of lung T cells in sarcoidosis with Löfgren's syndrome. TCRdb analysed the reads with MiXCR anew, one entry per CDR3 protein. Of some 65,000 distinct CDR3 sequences detected, about 20% appear once; the ten largest clones hold approximately 2.1%. Material for sequencing was CD4+ T cells from PBMCs. These TCRs come from a human donor with sarcoidosis (Löfgren's syndrome or another form), or a control subject (not recorded which).

This clonotype appeared a few times. The V gene is TRBV7-2, the J gene TRBJ1-5; 9 nucleotides agree with TRBD1. V was clipped by 8 bases and J by 0 bases; unmatched bases: 8. Germline CDR1 and CDR2: SGHTA and FQGNSA. The CDR3 consists of 16 residues. The CDR3 DNA reads as TGTGCCAGCGGACAGGGGTCCTATTATAGCAATCAGCCCCAGCATTTT. Protein: CASGQGSYYSNQPQHF.

J is TRBJ1-5 and V is TRBV10-3, with TRBD1 matching over 7 bases. The CDR3 covers 16 residues. V gave up 11 bases and J gave up 2 bases; unmatched junction bases: 15. CDR1 ENHRY and CDR2 SYGVKD come from the germline V gene. DNA of the CDR3: TGTGCCTCCAGCTGCGGAGGGACAGACGGCAATCAGCCCCAGCATTTT. This codes for CASSCGGTDGNQPQHF.

Of note for this clonotype: This clone may be a read error of a much larger clone one base away. The rearrangement links TRBV27 to TRBJ2-7; D assignment may be TRBD1 or TRBD2 (5 bases each). Trimming took 7 bases from V and 2 from J, leaving 15 bases between them. The CDR3 covers 14 residues. CDR1 and CDR2 from the germline V gene are MNHEY and SMNVEV (reference sequence). The CDR3 is CASTLTGPPYEQYF. DNA for the CDR3: TGTGCCAGCACTCTAACGGGACCCCCCTACGAGCAGTACTTC.

The V gene is TRBV11-2, the J gene TRBJ2-7; TRBD2 aligns across 7 bases. This CDR3 region has 15 residues. V shed 5 bases, J shed 3 bases, and the junction held 10 bases outside the gene matches. Germline V gene lookup returns CDR1 SGHAT and CDR2 FQNNGV. In DNA, the CDR3 is TGTGCCAGCAGCCCCGGGTCTAGCGGTTTCTACGAGCAGTACTTC. It codes for CASSPGSSGFYEQYF.

The chain uses TRBV5-1 and TRBJ2-5; TRBD2 might be the D (5 bases). In germline, CDR1 is SGHRS, CDR2 YFSETQ. CDR3 length: 14 residues. V lost 3 bases, J lost 3 bases, and 12 bases lay in between. In DNA form, the CDR3 reads TGCGCCAGCAGCTCCGGGCCCGGGGAAGAGACCCAGTACTTC. Its protein is CASSSGPGEETQYF.

There are many counts of this clonotype. This chain joins TRBV6-1 and TRBJ2-5; D is perhaps TRBD2 (6 bases). The length of the CDR3 is 12 residues. Looked up from germline, CDR1 is MNHNS and CDR2 is SASEGT. The V end lost 6 bases, the J end lost 10 bases, and 15 bases lay between the germline ends. The CDR3: CASRAHSGDQYF. The CDR3 nucleotides read TGTGCCAGCAGGGCACATTCGGGAGACCAGTACTTC.

This clonotype was counted many times. The J gene is TRBJ2-7, the V gene TRBV4-3; TRBD2 is a possible D gene (5 bases). This CDR3 region has 18 residues. The V end lost 0 bases, the J end lost 9 bases, and 27 bases lay between the germline ends. Per germline, CDR1 LGHNA and CDR2 YSLEER. Here the CDR3 reads CASSQDRRTSTPVSVQYF. In DNA form, the CDR3 reads TGCGCCAGCAGCCAAGATCGAAGGACTTCTACCCCAGTGTCGGTGCAGTACTTC.

This chain uses TRBV19 with TRBJ2-3; 9 bases are a match to TRBD2. Germline V gene lookup returns CDR1 LNHDA and CDR2 SQIVND (reference sequence). The CDR3 has 15 amino acids. V lost 5 bases to trimming and J lost 3 bases; unmatched junction nucleotides: 6. DNA for the CDR3: TGTGCCAGTAGTCCCTCTAGCGGGGTTACAGATACGCAGTATTTT. Protein: CASSPSSGVTDTQYF. The full variable domain, rest sourced from reference TRBV19 and TRBJ2-3, is DGGITQSPKYLFRKEGQNVTLSCEQNLNHDAMYWYRQDPGQGLRLIYYSQIVNDFQKGDIAEGYSVSREKKESFPLTVTSAQKNPTAFYLCASSPSSGVTDTQYFGPGTRLTVL.

This clonotype was seen only a few times. This rearrangement joins TRBV4-2 to TRBJ2-3; TRBD2 matches 9 bases. In germline, CDR1 is LGHNA, CDR2 YNFKEQ. The CDR3 covers 18 residues. J gave up 3 bases and V 4 bases, and 14 bases lay outside the gene matches. This CDR3 is CASSRRRLAETRTDTQYF. In DNA form, the CDR3 reads TGTGCCAGCAGCCGACGTAGACTAGCGGAAACCCGTACAGATACGCAGTATTTT.

V and J are TRBV30 and TRBJ1-1; D call uncertain. The ends were cut back, 3 bases at V and 3 bases at J, with 11 bases in the middle. The CDR3 is 13 amino acids. The V gene's germline CDR1 is GTSNPN and CDR2 SVGIG (reference sequence). The CDR3: CAWSGAGDTEAFF. The CDR3 nucleotides are TGTGCCTGGAGCGGTGCCGGGGACACTGAAGCTTTCTTT.

This clonotype has ten or more counts. This chain joins TRBV4-2 and TRBJ2-3; TRBD2 matches 11 bases. The CDR3 is 17 amino acids. Germline assignment: CDR1 LGHNA and CDR2 YNFKEQ. The junction had 8 bases not matched to a gene; V was cut back by 0 bases and J by 6 bases. The CDR3 is CASSQDASGGPMDTQYF. CDR3 sequence (DNA): TGTGCCAGCAGCCAAGACGCTAGCGGGGGGCCCATGGATACGCAGTATTTT.

A word on this clonotype: A read error may be the cause here, since a much bigger clone is one base away. The CDR3 sequence: CASSFRLVDAYEQYF. CDR3 DNA sequence: TGTGCCAGCAGTTTTAGACTAGTCGATGCGTACGAGCAGTACTTC. V and J are TRBV27 and TRBJ2-7; D perhaps matches TRBD2 (6 bases). The germline CDR1 and CDR2 sequences are MNHEY and SMNVEV (reference sequence). The germline V and J ends were trimmed by 3 bases and 4 bases, with 16 bases remaining between them. CDR3 length equals 15 residues.

In regard to this clonotype: One junction end does not reproduce the germline sequence, and a read error may be involved. The chain is built from TRBV28 and TRBJ2-4; possibly TRBD1 for D (6 bases). Germline CDR1 is MDHEN and CDR2 is SYDVKM. The CDR3 contains 17 residues. DNA for the CDR3: TGTGCCAGCAGTCTTCAAGCCGGACAGTTAGCCAAAAGCATTCAGTACTTC. Translating it yields CASSLQAGQLAKSIQYF.

This clonotype was counted only a few times. This rearrangement joins TRBV12-3 or TRBV12-4 to TRBJ2-2; 8 bases align to TRBD2. The CDR3 totals 16 residues. After removal of 5 bases from V and 2 bases from J, the junction contained 7 bases not matched to a gene. This chain's CDR3 is CASSPHGGANTGELFF. The CDR3 DNA is TGTGCCAGCAGTCCTCACGGGGGGGCTAACACCGGGGAGCTGTTTTTT.

This clonotype has at least ten counts. The V call is TRBV5-1, the J call TRBJ1-5; the D gene is possibly TRBD1 (6 bases). Trimming took 2 bases from V and 2 from J, leaving 8 bases between them. This CDR3 is built from 14 residues. The V gene's germline CDR1 is SGHRS and CDR2 YFSETQ. This CDR3 is CASSLEGGNQPQHF. CDR3 in DNA: TGCGCCAGCAGCTTAGAGGGGGGCAATCAGCCCCAGCATTTT.

This clonotype came up many times. This chain connects TRBV6-6 to TRBJ2-7; D unresolved. Between the trimmed V and J ends, which lost 1 base and 3 bases, there was a span of 10 bases. This CDR3 has 14 residues. Germline values: CDR1 MNHNY, CDR2 SVGAGI (reference sequence). CDR3: CASSYLDTFYEQYF. The CDR3 nucleotides read TGTGCCAGCAGTTACTTAGACACCTTCTACGAGCAGTACTTC.

This clonotype has more than one count but fewer than ten. The chain joins TRBV30 to TRBJ1-3; the D is unclear. The germline CDR1 and CDR2 sequences are GTSNPN and SVGIG (reference sequence). Between the trimmed V and J ends, which lost 7 bases and 5 bases, there was a span of 9 bases. The length of the CDR3 is 11 residues. The CDR3 region is CASADRNTIYF. DNA of the CDR3: TGTGCCTCCGCCGATCGAAACACCATATATTTT.

The rearrangement uses TRBV12-3 or TRBV12-4 and TRBJ1-2, with 8 bases fitting TRBD1. This CDR3 spans 12 amino acids. The V and J ends lost 7 bases and 5 bases, in that order; junction bases with no gene match: 3. Here the CDR3 DNA reads TGTGCCAGCACCCAGGGGGCGTATGGCTACACCTTC. Translated: CASTQGAYGYTF.

This clonotype was detected ten times or more. The chain employs TRBV20-1 and TRBJ2-7; D is ambiguous. Germline V CDR1 and CDR2: DFQATT, SNEGSKA (reference sequence). Trimming pared 3 bases from V and 4 bases from J, leaving 10 bases between. This CDR3 is 12 amino acids long. Written as DNA, the CDR3 is TGCAGTGCTAGCGCCCCGCCGTACGAGCAGTACTTC. Encoded protein: CSASAPPYEQYF.